The TCR beta chain described here comes from a study of beta chain features in type 1 diabetes. Study results and caveats: Reads derived from cDNA could over-represent cells showing high TCR expression. All four CD4+ subsets of Type 1 diabetes patients contained TCRB CDR3s that were moderately but significantly shorter.

The authors took one heparinised blood draw, averaging about 120 mL, from each donor. A sort by CD45RO/CCR7/CD25/CD127/CD95/CD27 yielded CD4+ naive, central memory, regulatory and stem cell-like memory cells. The V gene's germline CDR1 is SEHNR and CDR2 FQNEAQ (reference sequence). The CDR3 is 14 residues long. V was trimmed by 2 bases and J by 3 bases, leaving 9 bases between them. A word on this clone: Its antigen is not identified.

What was sequenced were expressed TCRB transcripts, since all of the isolated RNA had been reverse transcribed. The average read count of naive, central memory and regulatory T cell samples was some 3.9 million. The table came from immunoSEQ multiplex PCR; TCRdb's copy has only in-frame clones and leaves some out. The data show tens of thousands of clones, almost 50% seen once. Source material: central memory CD4+ T cells from blood. This receptor was obtained from a man aged 25 to 40 with type 1 diabetes. The chain has TRBV7-9 and TRBJ2-3; tentatively, D is TRBD2 (6 bases). CDR3 nucleotide sequence: TGTGCCAGCAGCTTAACGGAGGGAACAGATACGCAGTATTTT. This sequence encodes CASSLTEGTDTQYF.